This entry features one TCR beta chain sequence. This record comes from a study of blood T cell repertoires in COVID-19. For the study at large: Acute and convalescent COVID-19 specimens originated in the United States, Italy and Spain. PBMCs, B-cell-depleted T cells, or T cells were the source of the cDNA or gDNA that made up the material.

The protocol was immunoSEQ multiplex PCR, while the TCRdb copy is restricted to in-frame clones and leaves out a portion. In the table there are approximately 300,000 clones, roughly 82% of which are singletons. Deletions cut 0 bases from V and 2 bases from J, with 17 bases between. Looked up from germline, CDR1 is SGDLS and CDR2 is YYNGEE. This CDR3 is 17 amino acids long. The rearrangement uses TRBV9 and TRBJ1-2; D remains ambiguous. Sequenced sample: peripheral blood. This TCR was sampled from a woman aged 45-65 years with acute or convalescent COVID-19. CDR3 in DNA: TGTGCCAGCAGCGTAGCACCTCACATCCGTTTGAACTATGGCTACACCTTC. Translated, it gives CASSVAPHIRLNYGYTF. The whole variable domain, filled in from reference TRBV9 and TRBJ1-2, reads DSGVTQTPKHLITATGQRVTLRCSPRSGDLSVYWYQQSLDQGLQFLIQYYNGEERAKGNILERFSAQQFPDLHSELNLSSLELGDSALYFCASSVAPHIRLNYGYTFGSGTRLTVV.